The TCR beta chain described here comes from a study of cytomegalovirus exposure and HLA in healthy donors. Findings and limits, study-wide: It was in a later analysis that TCR association rates were seen to vary by HLA locus, highest for DRB1 and lowest for HLA-C. In an earlier analysis, about 87% or about 30%: the productive usage of most TCR beta V segments. Reported results showed that the classifier diagnosed cytomegalovirus status with high specificity and sensitivity. TCR sequences were mostly rare, though some public TCRs occurred in many donors.

The CDR3 has 14 residues. With V trimmed by 3 bases and J by 4 bases, 6 bases remained unmatched. Germline loops: CDR1 KGHSH, CDR2 LQKENI. A remark on this clone: Its antigen is not known.

This PCR relied on a set of 60 Vbeta primers and 13 Jbeta primers. The data were produced by immunoSEQ multiplex PCR, yet TCRdb's version contains in-frame clones alone and is incomplete. Of some 63,000 clones listed, around 83% are singletons. The receptor was isolated from a human donor in good health. The V gene is TRBV18, the J gene TRBJ2-7; 7 bases match TRBD2. Sequenced sample: PBMCs. CDR3 nucleotide sequence: TGTGCCAGCTCACCGGAGGCTAGCGGTTACGAGCAGTACTTC. It codes for CASSPEASGYEQYF. Together with reference TRBV18 and TRBJ2-7, the CDR3 gives the full variable domain: NAGVMQNPRHLVRRRGQEARLRCSPMKGHSHVYWYRQLPEEGLKFMVYLQKENIIDESGMPKERFSAEFPKEGPSILRIQQVVRGDSAAYFCASSPEASGYEQYFGPGTRLTVT.